Sequencing of this T cell receptor beta chain was carried out in a study of blood T cell repertoires in COVID-19. Study information: Whether acute or convalescent, the COVID-19 samples came from the United States, Italy and Spain.

Germline values: CDR1 SGHVS, CDR2 FQNEAQ. The V and J ends lost 5 bases and 6 bases respectively, with 13 bases between them. The CDR3 has 13 residues. The authors' processing: Researchers report that nucleated cell counts were estimated from reference gene primer amplification. Generated by immunoSEQ multiplex PCR, the TCRdb table keeps only in-frame clones and is missing some. Clonal size and the V and J genes are those of that table, whereas D and trimming came from the DNA. The sample has approximately 150,000 clones; around four fifths are singletons. Seattle's cohort entered during active infection and was followed longitudinally.

The rearrangement uses TRBV7-8 and TRBJ1-1; the D is unclear. This clonotype was obtained from a woman older than 75 with COVID-19, enrolled during active disease. Sequenced: peripheral blood. CDR3 residues: CASSRVRGAEAFF. The CDR3 DNA is TGTGCCAGCAGCCGCGTACGGGGAGCTGAAGCTTTCTTT.